A single sample is the source of the 11 T cell receptor beta chains below, sequenced in a study of blood T cell repertoires in COVID-19. Here immunoSEQ multiplex PCR was the method, and the copy in TCRdb shows in-frame clones only, minus some. The data show 200,000 to 250,000 clones, about 82% seen once. The material sequenced was peripheral blood. These receptors came from a woman aged 60-75 years with active or convalescent COVID-19.

Remarks on this clone: The sample contains more than one DNA sequence encoding this CDR3. V and J are TRBV6-5 and TRBJ1-1, with 7 bases identical to TRBD1. Germline assignment: CDR1 MNHEY and CDR2 SVGAGI. Trimming at V came to 5 bases and at J to 1 base, leaving 1 base not matched to a gene. The CDR3 totals 13 residues. CDR3 nucleotides: TGTGCCAGCAGTAGACAGGGGAACACTGAAGCTTTCTTT. Encoded protein: CASSRQGNTEAFF.

V is TRBV28 and J is TRBJ2-2; TRBD1 agrees at 8 bases. The germline V gene has CDR1 MDHEN and CDR2 SYDVKM. The CDR3 length is 15 residues. V trimming: 3 bases; J trimming: 6 bases; junction bases outside the gene matches: 6. The CDR3 loop is CASSLWTGRSGELFF. The CDR3 bases are TGTGCCAGCAGTTTGTGGACAGGGCGTTCCGGGGAGCTGTTTTTT.

The chain employs TRBV6-5 and TRBJ1-2; 8 bases fit TRBD1. J gave up 4 bases and V 6 bases, and 4 bases lay outside the gene matches. Germline V gives CDR1 MNHEY, CDR2 SVGAGI. The CDR3 has 13 residues. The CDR3 bases are TGTGCCAGCAGGGACAGGGCTCTCTATGGCTACACCTTC. Protein product: CASRDRALYGYTF.

The chain joins TRBV3-1 (or the pseudogene TRBV3-2) to TRBJ1-5, with unresolved D. This CDR3 has 14 amino acids. V lost 1 base, J lost 3 bases, and 7 bases lay in between. Germline V gives CDR1 LGHDT, CDR2 YNNKEL (reference sequence). The CDR3 bases are TGTGCCAGCAGCCAAGGAGTCACCAATCAGCCCCAGCATTTT. Protein sequence: CASSQGVTNQPQHF.

The gene calls are TRBV19 and TRBJ2-5; 10 positions agree with TRBD2. Trimming removed 4 bases from V and 3 bases from J; junction bases left unmatched: 8. This CDR3 region has 16 residues. Germline CDR1 and CDR2: LNHDA and SQIVND (reference sequence). The CDR3 reads CASSTLLLAGEETQYF. The CDR3 DNA sequence: TGTGCCAGTAGTACACTACTTCTAGCGGGAGAAGAGACCCAGTACTTC.

The CDR3 coding sequence is TGTGCCACCAGTGATTCAAGCGGGCGGAGATACAATGAGCAGTTCTTC. The encoded protein is CATSDSSGRRYNEQFF. V usage is TRBV24-1 and J usage is TRBJ2-1; perhaps TRBD2 as D (6 bases). This CDR3 contains 16 residues. Looked up from germline, CDR1 is KGHDR and CDR2 is SFDVKD. Deletions cut 2 bases from V and 4 bases from J, with 14 bases between.

The chain is built from TRBV5-6 and TRBJ2-2; TRBD2 is a possible D gene (5 bases). V lost 4 bases and J 6 bases, leaving 10 bases between the germline ends. The CDR3 runs 13 residues. From germline, CDR1 is SGHDT and CDR2 YYEEEE. The CDR3 DNA sequence: TGTGCCAGCAGCCTTACGGACTCCGGGGAGCTGTTTTTT. Residues: CASSLTDSGELFF. Complete variable domain (other parts from reference TRBV5-6 and TRBJ2-2): DAGVTQSPTHLIKTRGQQVTLRCSPKSGHDTVSWYQQALGQGPQFIFQYYEEEERQRGNFPDRFSGHQFPNYSSELNVNALLLGDSALYLCASSLTDSGELFFGEGSRLTVL.

V is TRBV7-8 and J is TRBJ2-3; 9 nucleotides line up with TRBD2. From germline, CDR1 is SGHVS and CDR2 FQNEAQ. This CDR3 has 15 residues. The J segment lost 6 bases and the V segment lost 0 bases, leaving 4 bases of the junction unmatched. This chain's CDR3 is CASSLASGGWDTQYF. As DNA, the CDR3 is TGTGCCAGCAGCTTAGCTAGCGGGGGATGGGATACGCAGTATTTT.

This chain uses TRBV9 with TRBJ2-1, with 7 nucleotides matching TRBD2. This CDR3 is 16 amino acids long. V trimming: 3 bases; J trimming: 0 bases; junction bases outside the gene matches: 6. Germline CDR1 reads SGDLS; CDR2 reads YYNGEE. The CDR3 spells CASSGRGGSSYNEQFF. CDR3 coding DNA: TGTGCCAGCAGCGGGAGAGGCGGGAGCTCCTACAATGAGCAGTTCTTC.

This chain connects TRBV30 to TRBJ2-7, with D perhaps TRBD1 (6 bases). The CDR3 has 11 residues. The V gene's germline CDR1 is GTSNPN and CDR2 SVGIG (reference sequence). The V end was cut by 4 bases, the J end by 6 bases, with 10 bases between. The CDR3, as DNA: TGTGCCTGGATAGGGGGAAGCGAGCAGTACTTC. As protein: CAWIGGSEQYF.

The V call is TRBV3-1 (or the pseudogene TRBV3-2), the J call TRBJ1-4; TRBD1 is a possible D gene (6 bases). Germline CDR1 is LGHDT and CDR2 is YNNKEL (reference sequence). The germline V and J ends were trimmed by 1 base and 8 bases, with 14 bases remaining between them. CDR3 size: 15 residues. CDR3 in amino acids: CASSQGRRGAEKLFF. The CDR3 DNA sequence: TGTGCCAGCAGCCAAGGCCGCAGGGGTGCAGAAAAACTGTTTTTT.